The 18 T cell receptor beta chains reported below all come from one sample, sequenced in a study of T cell responses to AZD1222 COVID-19 vaccine. This table comes from immunoSEQ multiplex PCR, and its TCRdb copy is limited to in-frame clones, with some not included. The sample has tens of thousands of clones; about 91% are singletons. This sample comprised peripheral blood, obtained on day 0 of AZD1222 vaccination. Receptor source: an adult in good health.

The chain combines TRBV28 with TRBJ1-6; TRBD1 matches 7 bases. The CDR3 is 17 amino acids. Unmatched junction bases numbered 14, after V lost 6 bases and J lost 6 bases. Germline V CDR1 and CDR2: MDHEN, SYDVKM. CDR3 DNA: TGTGCCAGCAGCTTCTCCATTCGACAGGGCGGTAATTCACCCCTCCACTTT. Encoded protein: CASSFSIRQGGNSPLHF.

This chain connects TRBV6-6 to TRBJ1-2; D uncertain. Deletions cut 6 bases from V and 6 bases from J, with 5 bases between. This CDR3 comprises 10 residues. Germline V CDR1 and CDR2: MNHNY, SVGAGI (reference sequence). The CDR3 DNA reads TGTGCCAGCAGCCGAGATGGCTACACCTTC. Translation gives CASSRDGYTF.

The genes are TRBV2 and TRBJ1-5; 8 positions agree with TRBD1. The CDR3 is 13 residues long. After removal of 3 bases from V and 12 bases from J, the junction contained 7 bases not matched to a gene. Germline values: CDR1 SNHLY, CDR2 FYNNEI. The CDR3 loop reads CASSDQGAHFQHF. The CDR3 DNA reads TGTGCCAGCAGTGATCAGGGGGCGCATTTCCAGCATTTT.

This clone was seen only once. This chain joins TRBV19 and TRBJ2-6, with D maybe TRBD1 (6 bases). Germline lookup yields CDR1 LNHDA and CDR2 SQIVND (reference sequence). V lost 6 bases and J lost 3, with 12 bases in between. The CDR3 has 15 residues. As DNA, the CDR3 is TGTGCCAGTAGCCTGAACAGGGTTGGGGCCAACGTCCTGACTTTC. As protein: CASSLNRVGANVLTF.

The chain couples TRBV5-1 to TRBJ2-5; TRBD1 matches 10 bases. The CDR3 has 15 amino acids. Per the germline V gene, CDR1 is SGHRS and CDR2 is YFSETQ. V gave up 3 bases and J gave up 4 bases; unmatched junction bases: 6. CDR3 in DNA: TGCGCCAGCAGCTCCGGACAGGGGGGACGAGAGACCCAGTACTTC. Its protein is CASSSGQGGRETQYF.

This chain uses TRBV5-1 with TRBJ2-6; 9 bases match TRBD1. CDR1 and CDR2 (germline): SGHRS, YFSETQ. The trim removed 5 bases at V and 4 bases at J, leaving 7 bases unmatched. The CDR3 is made up of 16 amino acids. The CDR3 loop reads CASRSRQGDGANVLTF. The CDR3 DNA is TGCGCCAGCAGGTCTCGACAGGGGGACGGGGCCAACGTCCTGACTTTC.

This rearrangement joins TRBV5-6 to TRBJ1-2; D is undetermined. The CDR3 covers 14 residues. Germline V gene sequence: CDR1 SGHDT, CDR2 YYEEEE. V shed 0 bases and J shed 3 bases, with 9 bases lying between them. Written as DNA, the CDR3 is TGTGCCAGCAGCTTGGAGAATTCAGACTATGGCTACACCTTC. Protein product: CASSLENSDYGYTF. Together with reference TRBV5-6 and TRBJ1-2, the CDR3 gives the full variable domain: DAGVTQSPTHLIKTRGQQVTLRCSPKSGHDTVSWYQQALGQGPQFIFQYYEEEERQRGNFPDRFSGHQFPNYSSELNVNALLLGDSALYLCASSLENSDYGYTFGSGTRLTVV.

This clone was seen a handful of times. The chain carries TRBV5-1 and TRBJ1-4; possible D gene TRBD1, 5 bases. The CDR3 covers 13 residues. Trimming removed 4 bases at V and 7 bases at J, with 11 bases between. Germline loops: CDR1 SGHRS, CDR2 YFSETQ. The CDR3 region is CASSDEGREKLFF. CDR3 nucleotide sequence: TGCGCCAGCAGCGATGAGGGACGTGAAAAACTGTTTTTT.

This chain uses TRBV14 with TRBJ1-2, with D tentatively TRBD1 (5 bases). V lost 0 bases and J lost 3, with 11 bases in between. Germline CDR1 reads SGHDN; CDR2 reads FVKESK. This CDR3 has 15 amino acids. The CDR3 here is CASSQDLRADYGYTF. CDR3 nucleotide sequence: TGTGCCAGCAGCCAAGATCTCAGGGCTGACTATGGCTACACCTTC.

This rearrangement joins TRBV11-3 to TRBJ2-3, with TRBD1 matching over 9 bases. There are 16 residues in the CDR3. J lost 3 bases, V lost 4 bases, and 8 bases had no gene match. In germline, CDR1 is SGHNT, CDR2 YENEEA. The CDR3 DNA sequence: TGTGCCAGCAGCTCGGGACAGGGATTTCCAACAGATACGCAGTATTTT. This gives the protein CASSSGQGFPTDTQYF.

This chain connects TRBV7-2 to TRBJ2-1, with D perhaps given as TRBD1 or TRBD2 (5 bases each). This CDR3 contains 15 residues. Germline CDR1 reads SGHTA; CDR2 reads FQGNSA. V gave up 5 bases and J gave up 7 bases, with 18 bases separating them. The CDR3 spells CASSAGTQRSNEQFF. As DNA, the CDR3 is TGTGCCAGCAGCGCCGGGACGCAAAGGTCTAATGAGCAGTTCTTC.

This chain links TRBV28 with TRBJ1-6; TRBD1 aligns across 7 bases. The CDR3 runs to 12 residues. Germline V lookup: CDR1 MDHEN, CDR2 SYDVKM. Trimming removed 6 bases from V and 14 bases from J; junction bases left unmatched: 7. The DNA for the CDR3 is TGTGCCAGCAGCAGGGGGGGGGCAGCCCTCCACTTT. Protein sequence: CASSRGGAALHF.

This chain links TRBV2 with TRBJ1-5; D is ambiguous. CDR1 and CDR2 (germline): SNHLY, FYNNEI. V dropped 0 bases and J dropped 5 bases, with 14 bases sitting between them. This CDR3 contains 16 residues. The CDR3, as DNA: TGTGCCAGCAGTGAAGCGCTTCGGGCGACCCATCAGCCCCAGCATTTT. This gives the protein CASSEALRATHQPQHF. Together with reference TRBV2 and TRBJ1-5, the CDR3 gives the full variable domain: EPEVTQTPSHQVTQMGQEVILRCVPISNHLYFYWYRQILGQKVEFLVSFYNNEISEKSEIFDDQFSVERPDGSNFTLKIRSTKLEDSAMYFCASSEALRATHQPQHFGDGTRLSIL.

There are a few counts of this clone. The identical CDR3 is also encoded by other nucleotide sequences in the sample. V and J are TRBV4-2 and TRBJ1-2, with D uncertain. The V gene lost 0 bases and the J gene lost 8 bases, with 4 bases spanning the gap. The germline CDR1 and CDR2 sequences are LGHNA and YNFKEQ. This CDR3 has 11 residues. Here the CDR3 reads CASSQEGGYTF. The CDR3 DNA sequence: TGTGCCAGCAGCCAAGAGGGCGGCTACACCTTC.

In this sample, this clone turned up a few times. This sequence joins TRBV7-9 and TRBJ2-7; D tentatively fits TRBD1 or TRBD2 (6 bases each). The CDR3 has 15 residues. The germline V and J ends were trimmed by 5 bases and 3 bases, with 17 bases remaining between them. The V gene's germline CDR1 is SEHNR and CDR2 FQNEAQ (reference sequence). CDR3 residues: CASSPPGAGNYEQYF. For the CDR3, the DNA is TGTGCCAGCAGCCCCCCGGGGGCAGGGAACTACGAGCAGTACTTC.

The genes are TRBV27 and TRBJ1-1; 7 bases line up with TRBD1. Germline loops: CDR1 MNHEY, CDR2 SMNVEV (reference sequence). The length of the CDR3 is 15 residues. V was clipped by 2 bases and J by 4 bases; unmatched bases: 7. The CDR3 DNA follows: TGTGCCAGCAGTTTAACAGGGGCGGGGAGCACTGAAGCTTTCTTT. As protein: CASSLTGAGSTEAFF.

The chain recombines TRBV9 with TRBJ2-3; D gene unclear. CDR1 SGDLS and CDR2 YYNGEE come from the germline V gene. Between the trimmed V and J ends, which lost 0 bases and 1 base, there was a span of 6 bases. The CDR3 contains 14 residues. CDR3 in DNA: TGTGCCAGCAGCGTAGATCCGGGCACAGATACGCAGTATTTT. Its translation is CASSVDPGTDTQYF.

The chain couples TRBV3-1 (or the pseudogene TRBV3-2) to TRBJ1-2; D is perhaps TRBD1 (6 bases). The CDR3 length is 15 residues. Trimming pared 2 bases from V and 0 bases from J, leaving 10 bases between. Looked up from germline, CDR1 is LGHDT and CDR2 is YNNKEL (reference sequence). CDR3 residues: CASSQSRDTNYGYTF. The DNA for the CDR3 is TGTGCCAGCAGCCAAAGCCGGGACACTAACTATGGCTACACCTTC.